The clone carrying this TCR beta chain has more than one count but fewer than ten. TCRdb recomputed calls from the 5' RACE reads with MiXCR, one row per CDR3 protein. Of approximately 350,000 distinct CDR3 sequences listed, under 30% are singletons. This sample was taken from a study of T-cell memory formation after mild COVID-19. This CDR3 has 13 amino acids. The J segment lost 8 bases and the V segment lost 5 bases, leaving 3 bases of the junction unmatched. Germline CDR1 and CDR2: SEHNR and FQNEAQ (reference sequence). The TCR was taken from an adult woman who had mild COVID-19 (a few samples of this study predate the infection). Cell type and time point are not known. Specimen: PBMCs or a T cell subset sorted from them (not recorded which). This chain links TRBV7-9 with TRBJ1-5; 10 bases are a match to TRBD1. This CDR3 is CASSRQGAEPQHF. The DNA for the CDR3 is TGTGCCAGCAGCCGACAGGGGGCTGAGCCCCAGCATTTT. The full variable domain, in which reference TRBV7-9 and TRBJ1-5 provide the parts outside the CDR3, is DTGVSQNPRHKITKRGQNVTFRCDPISEHNRLYWYRQTLGQGPEFLTYFQNEAQLEKSRLLSDRFSAERPKGSFSTLEIQRTEQGDSAMYLCASSRQGAEPQHFGDGTRLSIL.